A selection of T cell receptor beta chains follows, all from one sample in a study of blood T cell repertoires in COVID-19. Only in-frame clones appear in the TCRdb table, and some are missing; sequencing was by immunoSEQ multiplex PCR. The data contain about 310,000 clones, roughly 87% of them singletons. The material sequenced was PBMCs or T cells enriched from blood (not recorded which). These receptors came from a woman younger than 35 who had recovered from COVID-19. CDR3s include the opening cysteine and the closing phenylalanine or tryptophan. D genes are given only for firm matches. Clone size appears in some rows only: once, few, many, or a class for an expanded clone.

d_gene,abundance,v_gene,j_gene,CDR3nt,CDR3aa
.,.,TRBV28,TRBJ2-7,TGTGCCAGCAGTGTCGTCCAGGGTACCAACGAGCAGTACTTC,CASSVVQGTNEQYF
.,.,TRBV27,TRBJ2-3,TGTGCCAGCAGTTTACAGCGGGGCACAGATACGCAGTATTTT,CASSLQRGTDTQYF
TRBD2,.,TRBV28,TRBJ2-1,TGTGCCAGCAGACTACAAGCGGGACCCGACAATGAGCAGTTCTTC,CASRLQAGPDNEQFF
TRBD1,.,TRBV6-2/TRBV6-3,TRBJ1-1,TGTGCCAGCAGTTTCAGGGGGTTTGGAACCTTGAACACTGAAGCTTTCTTT,CASSFRGFGTLNTEAFF
TRBD1,.,TRBV18,TRBJ2-7,TGTGCCAGCTCACCAAGACAGGGTTTTTCCTACGAGCAGTACTTC,CASSPRQGFSYEQYF
TRBD1,.,TRBV7-2,TRBJ2-5,TGTGCCAGCAGCTTAGACAGGGGGCAAGAGACCCAGTACTTC,CASSLDRGQETQYF
TRBD1,.,TRBV30,TRBJ1-5,TGTGCCTTTGGACAGGGGAGTCAGCCCCAGCATTTT,CAFGQGSQPQHF
.,few,TRBV9,TRBJ2-7,TGTGCCAGCAGCGCGCAGGGGTCCCAAACCTACGAGCAGTACTTC,CASSAQGSQTYEQYF
.,.,TRBV30,TRBJ2-7,TGTGCCTGGAGTGGGGGGCGGTCCTACGAGCAGTACTTC,CAWSGGRSYEQYF
TRBD2,.,TRBV6-5,TRBJ2-4,TGTGCCAGCACCGGGACTAGCGGGAGTGAAAACATTCAGTACTTC,CASTGTSGSENIQYF
.,.,TRBV7-6,TRBJ1-4,TGTGCCAGCAGCTTAAGGGGAACGGGCGCTACGAATGAAAAACTGTTTTTT,CASSLRGTGATNEKLFF
.,.,TRBV5-1,TRBJ1-4,TGCGCCAGCACCCAATCGGGTGAAAAACTGTTTTTT,CASTQSGEKLFF
TRBD1,.,TRBV29-1,TRBJ2-7,TGCAGCGTTGATTTTGGGACAGGGGGATACGAGCAGTACTTC,CSVDFGTGGYEQYF
.,.,TRBV18,TRBJ2-2,TGTGCCAGCCGCCAGGGTGCGTCCGGGGAGCTGTTTTTT,CASRQGASGELFF
.,once,TRBV27,TRBJ2-5,TGTGCCAGCAGTTTCGACAGGCAAGAGACCCAGTACTTC,CASSFDRQETQYF
TRBD1,once,TRBV18,TRBJ1-4,TGTGCCAGCTCACCGTCGGGACAGGGATACGAAAAACTGTTTTTT,CASSPSGQGYEKLFF
TRBD1,.,TRBV4-2,TRBJ1-5,TGTGCCAGCAGCAAGGAGGGACAGGGGGCGCCGGGTCAGCCCCAGCATTTT,CASSKEGQGAPGQPQHF
.,once,TRBV4-1,TRBJ2-7,TGCGCCAGCAGCCAAGATCTTGGTGGCTCAACCCTCGCCTACGAGCAGTACTTC,CASSQDLGGSTLAYEQYF
TRBD2,medium-sized,TRBV6-4,TRBJ2-2,TGTGCCAGCAGTGGGACTAGCACCGGGGAGCTGTTTTTT,CASSGTSTGELFF
.,.,TRBV7-4,TRBJ1-4,TGTGCCAGCAGCTTACTCCTAGCGAGTGAAAAACTGTTTTTT,CASSLLLASEKLFF
.,.,TRBV7-2,TRBJ1-2,TGTGCCAGCAGCTTAGCGAGAGTCAGAAGCGTCTATGGCTACACCTTC,CASSLARVRSVYGYTF
.,.,TRBV7-2,TRBJ1-1,TGTGCCAGCAGCTTGAGCGTACGGTTGAGGAACACTGAAGCTTTCTTT,CASSLSVRLRNTEAFF
TRBD2,few,TRBV7-3,TRBJ2-3,TGTGCCAGCAGCTTGGGCGGGGGGCCGGCAGATACGCAGTATTTT,CASSLGGGPADTQYF
TRBD2,.,TRBV24-1,TRBJ2-1,TGTGCCACCAATCCAGGCCGGGGGGGGCGCGGTGAGCAGTTCTTC,CATNPGRGGRGEQFF
.,.,TRBV28,TRBJ2-5,TGTGCCAGCAGGTCTGCGGAAGAGACCCAGTACTTC,CASRSAEETQYF
TRBD1,.,TRBV7-2,TRBJ2-3,TGTGCCAGCAGCCCTGGGCGGGCAGGGGGAGCAGATACGCAGTATTTT,CASSPGRAGGADTQYF
TRBD2,.,TRBV7-6,TRBJ2-3,TGTGCCAGCAGCCGGAGCGGGACTAGCACAGATACGCAGTATTTT,CASSRSGTSTDTQYF
.,.,TRBV6-5,TRBJ2-2,TGTGCCAGCAGTTACAGTCTAGCGAGGAACACCGGGGAGCTGTTTTTT,CASSYSLARNTGELFF
.,few,TRBV19,TRBJ1-5,TGTGCCAGTGCGCGGGGGGGCAATCAGCCCCAGCATTTT,CASARGGNQPQHF
.,.,TRBV28,TRBJ2-2,TGTGCCAGCAGTTTTGGCAGGGTAACCGGGGAGCTGTTTTTT,CASSFGRVTGELFF
.,.,TRBV5-6,TRBJ1-2,TGTGCCAGCAGCCTACCCGGGGGGCTTCGTGTCTATGGCTACACCTTC,CASSLPGGLRVYGYTF
.,.,TRBV7-2,TRBJ1-6,TGTGCCAGCAGCTTAGGAACGGTCGGTGGCAGGGTGAATTCACCCCTCCACTTT,CASSLGTVGGRVNSPLHF
.,.,TRBV5-1,TRBJ1-3,TGCGCCAGCAGCTTGTCCGCAGGCACCTCTGGAAACACCATATATTTT,CASSLSAGTSGNTIYF
.,.,TRBV9,TRBJ2-3,TGTGCCAGCAGCGTAGGACAGCCCCGGGATACGCAGTATTTT,CASSVGQPRDTQYF
.,.,TRBV9,TRBJ1-2,TGTGCCAGCAGCATCCCCGGGAGGAACTATGGCTACACCTTC,CASSIPGRNYGYTF
TRBD1,.,TRBV7-2,TRBJ2-5,TGTGCCAGCAGCTTAACCAGACAGGGGATGGAGACCCAGTACTTC,CASSLTRQGMETQYF
TRBD1,.,TRBV7-9,TRBJ1-1,TGTGCCAGCAACCGCGGGACAGGGGATACTGAAGCTTTCTTT,CASNRGTGDTEAFF
TRBD1,.,TRBV2,TRBJ1-5,TGTGCCAGCAGTCCGGGACAGGGGGCTCAGCCCCAGCATTTT,CASSPGQGAQPQHF
.,.,TRBV5-6,TRBJ1-5,TGTGCCAGCAGCAGTTTGAAGAGACATAGCAATCAGCCCCAGCATTTT,CASSSLKRHSNQPQHF
.,.,TRBV19,TRBJ1-1,TGTGCCAGTAGGCGGGCCTGGGGGGACACTGAAGCTTTCTTT,CASRRAWGDTEAFF
TRBD2,.,TRBV7-2,TRBJ2-4,TGTGCCAGCAGCTTAGCTTCCAGCGGGGGGGTAGGAAACATTCAGTACTTC,CASSLASSGGVGNIQYF